This T cell receptor (beta chain) comes out of a study of blood T cell repertoires in COVID-19. Study-wide context: Nucleic acid was either cDNA or gDNA, and it came from T cells, B-cell-depleted T cells, or PBMCs.

Seattle-derived patients entered the study during active infection and were followed longitudinally. Germline V CDR1 and CDR2: SGHAT, FQNNGV. V was clipped by 1 base and J by 2 bases, with 6 bases between them. The CDR3 loop spans 13 amino acids. TCRdb keeps only in-frame clones here, not all; method: immunoSEQ multiplex PCR. The profile shows roughly 300,000 clones, around 90% of them singletons. The chain joins TRBV11-2 to TRBJ2-7; D not resolved. The receptor comes from a woman in her 30s with COVID-19, enrolled during active disease. Sequencing was done on a sample of peripheral blood. DNA for the CDR3: TGTGCCAGCAGCTTAGTGGCCCCCTACGAGCAGTACTTC. This encodes CASSLVAPYEQYF.